This T cell receptor beta chain was found in a study of OX40 agonist ivuxolimab in advanced cancers. Across the study: Treatment received earlier with anti-PD-1, anti-PD-L1 or anti-CTLA-4 agents was allowed, and over 30% had some.

This table comes from immunoSEQ multiplex PCR, and its TCRdb copy is limited to in-frame clones, with some not included. In the table there are tens of thousands of clones, 78% of which are singletons. This CDR3 spans 14 amino acids. V gave up 6 bases and J gave up 3 bases, with 12 bases separating them. CDR1 is ENHRY and CDR2 is SYGVKD in the germline V gene. The cohort excluded patients with autoimmune disease history or systemic immunosuppression. This clone was seen only once. Its antigen is unknown. The study's findings and limits: Both CD4+ and CD8+ T cell populations in blood had undergone clonal expansion by week 6 at 0.1 to 3.0 mg/kg. Certain nonresponders likewise exhibited a low normalized T-cell clonal expansion.

The sequenced sample was CD4+ or CD8+ T cells sorted from blood, obtained in a trial of the OX40 agonist ivuxolimab. This clonotype was obtained from an adult with an advanced solid tumor such as melanoma, head and neck, liver or kidney cancer. The chain couples TRBV10-3 to TRBJ1-5; D is possibly TRBD1 (6 bases). CDR3 amino acids: CAISRDIDNQPQHF. The CDR3 nucleotides read TGTGCCATCAGCCGGGACATAGACAATCAGCCCCAGCATTTT.